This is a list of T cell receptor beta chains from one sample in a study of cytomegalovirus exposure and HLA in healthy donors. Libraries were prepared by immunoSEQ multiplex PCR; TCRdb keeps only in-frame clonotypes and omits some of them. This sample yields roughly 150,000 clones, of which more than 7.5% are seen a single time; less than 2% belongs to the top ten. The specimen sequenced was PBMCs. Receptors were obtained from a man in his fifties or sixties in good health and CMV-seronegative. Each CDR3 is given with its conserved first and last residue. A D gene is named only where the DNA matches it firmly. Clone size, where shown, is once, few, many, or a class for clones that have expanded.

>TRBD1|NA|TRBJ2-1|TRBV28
CASTRTGHNEQFF
TGTGCCAGCACAAGGACAGGGCACAATGAGCAGTTCTTC
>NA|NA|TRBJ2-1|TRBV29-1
CSALTAPTNEQFF
TGCAGCGCCCTGACTGCACCCACCAATGAGCAGTTCTTC
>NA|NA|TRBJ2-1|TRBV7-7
CASSLVHGYNEQFF
TGTGCTAGCAGCTTAGTTCACGGGTACAATGAGCAGTTCTTC
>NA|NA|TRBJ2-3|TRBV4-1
CASSQDGGAPGDTQYF
TGCGCCAGCAGCCAAGATGGGGGGGCGCCCGGAGATACGCAGTATTTT
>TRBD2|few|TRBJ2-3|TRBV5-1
CASSPGLAGGWTDTQYF
TGCGCCAGCAGCCCCGGACTAGCGGGAGGATGGACAGATACGCAGTATTTT
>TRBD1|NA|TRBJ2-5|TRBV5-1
CASSSPGQTQETQYF
TGCGCCAGCAGCTCCCCGGGACAGACCCAAGAGACCCAGTACTTC
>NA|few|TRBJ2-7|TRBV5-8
CASSRGGTSYEQYF
TGTGCCAGCAGTCGTGGCGGGACTTCCTACGAGCAGTACTTC
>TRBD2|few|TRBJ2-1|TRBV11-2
CASSLTSATYNEQFF
TGTGCCAGCAGCCTAACTAGCGCCACCTACAATGAGCAGTTCTTC
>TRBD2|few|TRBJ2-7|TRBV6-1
CASSAPPLGSGSVYEQYF
TGTGCCAGCAGTGCGCCCCCCCTGGGTAGCGGGAGCGTATACGAGCAGTACTTC
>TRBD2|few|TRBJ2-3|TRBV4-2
CASSQDDSGGSTDTQYF
TGTGCCAGCAGCCAAGATGATAGCGGGGGCTCCACAGATACGCAGTATTTT
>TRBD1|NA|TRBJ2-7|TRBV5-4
CASSQRTGDSSYEQYF
TGTGCCAGCAGCCAAAGGACAGGGGATTCCTCCTACGAGCAGTACTTC
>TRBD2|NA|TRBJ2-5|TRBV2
CASSGLAGQETQYF
TGTGCCAGCAGTGGACTAGCGGGACAAGAGACCCAGTACTTC
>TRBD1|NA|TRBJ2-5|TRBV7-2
CASSSGGSQETQYF
TGTGCCAGCAGCTCAGGGGGTTCCCAAGAGACCCAGTACTTC
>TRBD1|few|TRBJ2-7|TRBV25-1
CASSRTGDPYEQYF
TGTGCCAGCAGTCGGACAGGAGACCCCTACGAGCAGTACTTC
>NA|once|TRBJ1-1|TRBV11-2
CASSAHISMNTEAFF
TGTGCCAGCAGCGCCCACATCTCCATGAACACTGAAGCTTTCTTT
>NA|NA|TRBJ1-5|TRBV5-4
CASSLDREQPQHF
TGTGCCAGCAGCTTGGACCGTGAGCAGCCCCAGCATTTT
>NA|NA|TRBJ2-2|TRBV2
CASSEVRVRGGGELFF
TGTGCCAGCAGTGAAGTGCGGGTGAGGGGAGGCGGGGAGCTGTTTTTT
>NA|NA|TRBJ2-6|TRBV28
CASSLRAGANVLTF
TGTGCCAGCAGCCTCAGGGCTGGGGCCAACGTCCTGACTTTC
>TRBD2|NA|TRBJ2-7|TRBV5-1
CASSLGLAGGYYEQYF
TGCGCCAGCAGCTTGGGACTAGCGGGAGGGTACTACGAGCAGTACTTC
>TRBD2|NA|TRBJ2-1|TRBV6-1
CASSEVVGLAGNEQFF
TGTGCCAGCAGTGAAGTAGTGGGACTAGCCGGAAATGAGCAGTTCTTC
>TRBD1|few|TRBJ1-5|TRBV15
CATSRDRGLNQPQHF
TGTGCCACCAGCAGGGACAGGGGGTTAAATCAGCCCCAGCATTTT
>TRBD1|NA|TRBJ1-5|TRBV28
CASSLTQGSQPQHF
TGTGCCAGCAGTTTGACACAGGGGAGTCAGCCCCAGCATTTT
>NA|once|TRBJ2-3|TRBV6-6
CASSPPQGSTDTQYF
TGTGCCAGCAGCCCCCCCCAGGGAAGCACAGATACGCAGTATTTT
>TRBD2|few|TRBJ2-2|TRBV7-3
CASSLGLAGQNTGELFF
TGTGCCAGCAGCTTGGGACTAGCGGGCCAGAACACCGGGGAGCTGTTTTTT
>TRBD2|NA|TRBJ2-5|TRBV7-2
CASSLSGGAGFETQYF
TGTGCCAGCAGCCTTAGCGGGGGGGCCGGGTTCGAGACCCAGTACTTC
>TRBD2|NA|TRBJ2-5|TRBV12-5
CASGSGLAGVGTQYF
TGTGCTAGTGGTTCAGGACTAGCGGGGGTAGGGACCCAGTACTTC
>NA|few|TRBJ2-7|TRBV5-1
CASSLGGSVYEQYF
TGCGCCAGCAGCCTCGGTGGTTCTGTATACGAGCAGTACTTC
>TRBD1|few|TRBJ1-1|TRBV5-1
CASSFPDRGQAFF
TGCGCCAGCAGCTTCCCGGACAGGGGGCAGGCTTTCTTT
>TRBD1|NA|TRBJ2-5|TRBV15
CATSRVQGDLGETQYF
TGTGCCACCAGCAGAGTTCAGGGGGATCTAGGAGAGACCCAGTACTTC
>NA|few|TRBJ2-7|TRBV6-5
CASSYGESGLYEQYF
TGTGCCAGCAGTTACGGGGAAAGCGGATTGTACGAGCAGTACTTC
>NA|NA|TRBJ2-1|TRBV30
CAWTIREYSNEQFF
TGTGCCTGGACAATAAGGGAGTATAGCAATGAGCAGTTCTTC
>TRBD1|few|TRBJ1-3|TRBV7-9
CASTTGTGNTIYF
TGTGCCAGTACGACAGGGACTGGAAACACCATATATTTT
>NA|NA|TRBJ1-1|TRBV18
CASSPGSGTEAFF
TGTGCCAGCTCACCGGGCAGTGGCACTGAAGCTTTCTTT
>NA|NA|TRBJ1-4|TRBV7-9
CASSYPLGVGKGYEKLFF
TGTGCCAGCAGCTACCCCCTGGGTGTCGGGAAGGGTTATGAAAAACTGTTTTTT
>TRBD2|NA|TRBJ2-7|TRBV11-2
CASSSTPLAGATGQYF
TGTGCCAGCAGTTCGACGCCTCTAGCGGGCGCCACAGGGCAGTACTTC
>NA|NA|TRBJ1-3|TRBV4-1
CASSQVQGMSGNTIYF
TGCGCCAGCAGCCAAGTTCAGGGTATGTCTGGAAACACCATATATTTT
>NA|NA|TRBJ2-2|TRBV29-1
CSVSRRLDTGELFF
TGCAGCGTTTCTAGGCGATTAGACACCGGGGAGCTGTTTTTT
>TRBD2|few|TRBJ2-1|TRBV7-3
CASSLNRPGGAYNEQFF
TGTGCCAGCAGCTTAAACCGCCCCGGGGGGGCCTACAATGAGCAGTTCTTC
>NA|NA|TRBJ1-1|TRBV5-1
CASSRDRQGGNMNTEAFF
TGCGCCAGCAGCCGTGATCGGCAGGGCGGGAACATGAACACTGAAGCTTTCTTT
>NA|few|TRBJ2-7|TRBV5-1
CASSLEAGTTYEQYF
TGCGCCAGCAGCTTGGAGGCAGGAACAACCTACGAGCAGTACTTC
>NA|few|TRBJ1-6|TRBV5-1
CASSREGNSPLHF
TGCGCCAGCAGTCGAGAGGGTAATTCACCCCTCCACTTT
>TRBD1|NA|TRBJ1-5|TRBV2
CASNEYRGRQPQHF
TGTGCCAGCAACGAATACAGGGGGCGCCAGCCCCAGCATTTT
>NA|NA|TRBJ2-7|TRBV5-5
CASSLALVGSPYEQYF
TGTGCCAGCAGCTTGGCCTTGGTAGGGAGCCCCTACGAGCAGTACTTC
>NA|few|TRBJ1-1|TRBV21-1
CASSFSAQGIMNTEAFF
TGTGCCAGCAGTTTCTCAGCCCAGGGGATTATGAACACTGAAGCTTTCTTT
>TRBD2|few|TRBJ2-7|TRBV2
CASSSGTSGYEQYF
TGTGCCAGCAGCTCCGGGACTAGTGGTTACGAGCAGTACTTC
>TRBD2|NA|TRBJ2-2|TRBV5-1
CASSLVAGSNTGELFF
TGCGCCAGCAGCTTGGTAGCGGGGTCGAACACCGGGGAGCTGTTTTTT
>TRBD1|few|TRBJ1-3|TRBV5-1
CASSKRQGNSGNTIYF
TGCGCCAGCAGCAAGAGACAGGGTAACTCTGGAAACACCATATATTTT
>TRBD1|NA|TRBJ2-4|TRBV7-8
CASSSSTGSNIQYF
TGTGCCAGCAGCTCCTCGACAGGGTCAAACATTCAGTACTTC
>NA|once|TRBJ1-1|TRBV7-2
CASSRDSTGQGTEAFF
TGTGCCAGCAGCCGCGATTCGACGGGCCAGGGCACTGAAGCTTTCTTT
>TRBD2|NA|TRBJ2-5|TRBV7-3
CASSLRDGEGTQYF
TGTGCCAGCAGCTTAAGGGACGGGGAGGGGACCCAGTACTTC
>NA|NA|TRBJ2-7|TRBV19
CASSPWDSAGKQYF
TGTGCCAGTAGTCCCTGGGACAGTGCGGGGAAGCAGTACTTC
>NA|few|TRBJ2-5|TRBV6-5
CASSYSGPRGETQYF
TGTGCCAGCAGTTACTCTGGACCGCGAGGGGAGACCCAGTACTTC
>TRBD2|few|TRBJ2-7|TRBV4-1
CASSQGLAHTYEQYF
TGCGCCAGCAGCCAAGGACTAGCGCATACCTACGAGCAGTACTTC
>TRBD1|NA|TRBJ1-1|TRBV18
CASSPRTGENTEAFF
TGTGCCAGCTCACCCCGGACAGGTGAGAACACTGAAGCTTTCTTT
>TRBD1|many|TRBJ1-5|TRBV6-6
CASTGGRGQNQPQHF
TGTGCCAGCACGGGGGGCAGGGGGCAGAATCAGCCCCAGCATTTT
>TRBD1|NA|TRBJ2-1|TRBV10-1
CASSRGQGSSYNEQFF
TGCGCCAGCAGTAGGGGACAGGGATCTTCCTACAATGAGCAGTTCTTC
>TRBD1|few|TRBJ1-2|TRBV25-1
CASSESGDSNYGYTF
TGTGCCAGCAGTGAGTCAGGGGACAGTAACTATGGCTACACCTTC
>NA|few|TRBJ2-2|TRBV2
CASGKGHLNTGELFF
TGTGCCAGCGGGAAGGGACACTTGAACACCGGGGAGCTGTTTTTT
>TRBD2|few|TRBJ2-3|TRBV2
CATQWGLAGGGTDTQYF
TGTGCCACCCAGTGGGGACTAGCGGGAGGTGGGACAGATACGCAGTATTTT
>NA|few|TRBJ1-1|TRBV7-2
CASSLGTAMNTEAFF
TGTGCCAGCAGCTTAGGAACAGCAATGAACACTGAAGCTTTCTTT